This T cell receptor beta chain is drawn from a study of blood T cells in healthy people across ages. General study results and limits: As naive T cell percentage varied, TCR beta diversity correlated strongly with it. Naive CD4+ cell counts and diversity both ran higher in long-lived than in aged donors. Per million T cells, TCR beta diversity dropped about linearly as age rose.

Sample-barcoded 5' priming and a J-beta primer mix drove a second PCR of roughly 7 to 11 cycles. Each CDR3 protein gets one entry after TCRdb re-called the 5' RACE reads with MiXCR. The sample shows roughly 800,000 distinct CDR3 sequences, roughly 64% of them seen only once. No fewer than 5.5 micrograms of total RNA were isolated from every sample. The length of the CDR3 is 13 residues. Germline CDR1 is ENHRY and CDR2 is SYGVKD. V was shortened by 6 bases and J by 5 bases, with 13 bases between the two germline ends. Worth noting for this clonotype: As yet, its antigen is unknown.

The chain combines TRBV10-3 with TRBJ2-5; D is perhaps TRBD1 or TRBD2 (7 bases each). The specimen sequenced was blood. The origin of this receptor is a man aged 30 to 39 in good health. The CDR3 loop is CAIRRQGGETQYF. CDR3 nucleotide sequence: TGTGCCATCAGAAGACAGGGAGGGGAGACCCAGTACTTC.